This T cell receptor beta chain came from a study of PD-1 blockade in classical Hodgkin lymphoma. Points from the study as a whole: Sources of repertoire differences remain undefined, possibly disease activity or prior therapy.

Sequencing used immunoSEQ multiplex PCR; TCRdb keeps in-frame clones, though not all of them. The table records tens of thousands of clones, about nine tenths of them present only once. Exposure to brentuximab vedotin varied, and each patient had relapsed following autologous stem cell transplantation. Best outcomes ranged across complete response, partial response and progressive disease. In the case of this clone: Antigen: not known.

The germline gives CDR1 SGHDT, CDR2 YYEEEE. V lost 0 bases to trimming and J lost 2 bases, with 10 bases between them. This CDR3 is 15 amino acids long. The material was peripheral blood mononuclear cells (PBMCs), obtained at baseline. The V gene is TRBV5-6, the J gene TRBJ2-3, with D unresolved. This sequence was found in a human donor with classical Hodgkin lymphoma. The CDR3 DNA sequence: TGTGCCAGCAGCTTGGTGGTGGAGTACACAGATACGCAGTATTTT. This translates into CASSLVVEYTDTQYF.